This T cell receptor (beta chain) stems from a study of shared clonotypes between healthy human individuals. About 90 million PBMCs per unsorted sample were used for genomic DNA. In regard to this clone: Its antigen is currently unknown.

Study-level points and caveats: Sampling used blood alone; tissue repertoires probably differ.

The assay used deep level. Researchers sequenced unsorted PBMC DNA using ten immunoSEQ deep assay plates. Sequencing was performed with immunoSEQ multiplex PCR; in TCRdb, only in-frame clones are kept and a portion is missing. The table has fewer than 650,000 clones, roughly 72% seen once. Sequencing was performed on PBMCs. The receptor's source is a woman aged 40 to 50 in good health. Some clones in this sample may be carry-over from other donors' samples.

The CDR3 region has the DNA TGTGCCAGCAGCGTGATTGATGGTTACGAGCAGTACTTC. This gives the protein CASSVIDGYEQYF. The chain uses TRBV9 and TRBJ2-5; D uncertain. The end of the DNA aligns better with TRBJ2-7, so the J call may be wrong. Looked up from germline, CDR1 is SGDLS and CDR2 is YYNGEE. The CDR3 is made up of 13 amino acids.